Each of the 31 T cell receptor beta chains below was sequenced from the same sample in a study of regulatory T cells in long-lasting Graves disease. Combining iRepertoire HTBI primers with Arm-PCR of CDR3 regions, the authors built TCR beta libraries. TCRdb re-called the multiplex PCR reads through MiXCR, storing one row per CDR3 protein. The profile shows roughly 470,000 distinct CDR3 sequences, 20% to 25% of them singletons. The time point: persistent/refractory GD, antithyroid drugs over 5 years with positive TRAb. The authors made the TCR library using RNA they extracted from PBMCs. The sequences come from peripheral blood mononuclear cells (PBMCs), collected when the disease was refractory, from a patient treated with antithyroid drugs. The receptor set was obtained from a female donor with Graves disease.

This clonotype showed up many times. The chain is built from TRBV6-1 and TRBJ1-6, with D uncertain. The CDR3 totals 12 residues. Germline V gene lookup returns CDR1 MNHNS and CDR2 SASEGT. Trimming took off 8 bases at V and 8 bases at J, with 10 bases between the two ends. This chain's CDR3 is CASGVGDSPLHF. The CDR3 region has the DNA TGTGCCAGCGGGGTGGGTGATTCACCCCTCCACTTT.

This clonotype was counted at least ten times. The genes are TRBV28 and TRBJ2-7; D may be TRBD1 (5 bases). V shed 4 bases and J shed 3 bases, with 16 bases lying between them. CDR3 size: 15 residues. Germline V gene lookup returns CDR1 MDHEN and CDR2 SYDVKM. CDR3 in amino acids: CASSSYRKSFYEQYF. The CDR3, as DNA: TGTGCCAGCAGTTCTTACAGGAAGAGCTTCTACGAGCAGTACTTC. The complete variable domain, with remaining parts taken from reference TRBV28 and TRBJ2-7, reads DVKVTQSSRYLVKRTGEKVFLECVQDMDHENMFWYRQDPGLGLRLIYFSYDVKMKEKGDIPEGYSVSREKKERFSLILESASTNQTSMYLCASSSYRKSFYEQYFGPGTRLTVT.

This clonotype was seen only a few times. This rearrangement joins TRBV19 to TRBJ1-5; no reliable D call. Germline loops: CDR1 LNHDA, CDR2 SQIVND (reference sequence). The CDR3 runs 14 residues. Trimming removed 1 base at V and 0 bases at J, with 4 bases between. CDR3 loop: CASSIADSNQPQHF. DNA of the CDR3: TGTGCCAGTAGTATAGCAGATAGCAATCAGCCCCAGCATTTT. The variable domain in full, with the rest retrieved from reference TRBV19 and TRBJ1-5, is DGGITQSPKYLFRKEGQNVTLSCEQNLNHDAMYWYRQDPGQGLRLIYYSQIVNDFQKGDIAEGYSVSREKKESFPLTVTSAQKNPTAFYLCASSIADSNQPQHFGDGTRLSIL.

This clonotype occurred a few times. The chain recombines TRBV20-1 with TRBJ1-3; D gene uncertain. The length of the CDR3 is 11 residues. Germline CDR1 reads DFQATT; CDR2 reads SNEGSKA (reference sequence). The V end was cut by 5 bases, the J end by 5 bases, with 7 bases between. This CDR3 is CSAEGRNTIYF. The CDR3, as DNA: TGCAGTGCTGAGGGTAGAAACACCATATATTTT.

This clonotype was picked up a small number of times. The CDR3 loop is CSARGGHSNQPQHF. CDR3 nucleotides: TGCAGTGCTAGGGGGGGACATAGCAATCAGCCCCAGCATTTT. The V gene is TRBV20-1, the J gene TRBJ1-5; TRBD1 might be the D (6 bases). V lost 3 bases, J lost 0 bases, and 9 bases lay in between. CDR1 is DFQATT, CDR2 SNEGSKA, per germline (reference sequence). This CDR3 is built from 14 residues.

This clonotype was found many times. The V and J genes are TRBV6-5 and TRBJ2-7, with D possibly being TRBD1 (5 bases). The CDR3 sequence is 14 residues long. Trimming took 0 bases from V and 2 from J, leaving 8 bases between them. Germline loops: CDR1 MNHEY, CDR2 SVGAGI. CDR3 amino acids: CASSYSGDPYEQYF. The CDR3 DNA follows: TGTGCCAGCAGTTACTCAGGGGATCCCTACGAGCAGTACTTC.

This clonotype was found many times. The V and J genes are TRBV27 and TRBJ1-2; D is possibly TRBD1 (6 bases). V was cut by 2 bases and J by 2 bases, with 12 bases left in between. CDR3 length: 15 amino acids. The germline CDR1 and CDR2 sequences are MNHEY and SMNVEV (reference sequence). CDR3 in DNA: TGTGCCAGCAGTTTAACGTCCCAGGGGAACTATGGCTACACCTTC. Translating it yields CASSLTSQGNYGYTF.

The chain links TRBV28 to TRBJ2-1; the D gene is possibly TRBD2 (6 bases). Germline CDR1 reads MDHEN; CDR2 reads SYDVKM. The germline V and J ends were trimmed by 6 bases and 8 bases, with 14 bases remaining between them. The CDR3 runs to 13 residues. The CDR3 protein is CASSPPGGDEQFF. The CDR3 nucleotides are TGTGCCAGCAGCCCCCCAGGAGGGGATGAGCAGTTCTTC.

This clonotype was observed at least ten times. The genes are TRBV7-9 and TRBJ1-5, with 9 positions matching TRBD1. Germline-derived CDR1 and CDR2 are SEHNR and FQNEAQ (reference sequence). V gave up 5 bases and J gave up 6 bases; unmatched junction bases: 5. CDR3 size: 14 residues. CDR3 loop: CASSAGTGLQPQHF. CDR3 coding DNA: TGTGCCAGCAGCGCCGGGACAGGGCTTCAGCCCCAGCATTTT.

For this clonotype: Its ends do not fully match the called genes, so a read error is possible. This chain links TRBV7-2 with TRBJ2-2, with D possibly matching TRBD2 (6 bases). The CDR3 spans 16 residues. Germline V gene lookup returns CDR1 SGHTA and CDR2 FQGNSA. CDR3 in amino acids: CASSLMGGGLAGELLF. CDR3 sequence (DNA): TGTGCCAGCAGTTTAATGGGGGGAGGACTGGCCGGGGAGCTGCTTTTT.

In this sample, this clonotype turned up many times. The chain has TRBV30 and TRBJ2-7; weak D call: TRBD2 (5 bases). The CDR3 sequence is 14 residues long. V lost 1 base, J lost 3 bases, and 13 bases lay in between. Looked up from germline, CDR1 is GTSNPN and CDR2 is SVGIG (reference sequence). DNA of the CDR3: TGTGCCTGGAGTGCCCCACTAGTCAGCTACGAGCAGTACTTC. Protein: CAWSAPLVSYEQYF. The entire variable domain, with the rest obtained from reference TRBV30 and TRBJ2-7, is as follows: SQTIHQWPATLVQPVGSPLSLECTVEGTSNPNLYWYRQAAGRGLQLLFYSVGIGQISSEVPQNLSASRPQDRQFILSSKKLLLSDSGFYLCAWSAPLVSYEQYFGPGTRLTVT.

The chain employs TRBV7-8 and TRBJ1-6, with D possibly being TRBD1 (6 bases). Germline-derived CDR1 and CDR2 are SGHVS and FQNEAQ. CDR3 length equals 13 residues. The ends were cut back, 5 bases at V and 10 bases at J, with 12 bases in the middle. The CDR3 here is CASSTGPESPLHF. In DNA, the CDR3 is TGTGCCAGCAGCACAGGGCCGGAGTCACCCCTCCACTTT.

The chain combines TRBV12-3 or TRBV12-4 with TRBJ1-2; D unclear. This CDR3 has 13 amino acids. Between the trimmed V and J ends, which lost 8 bases and 3 bases, there was a span of 13 bases. This CDR3 is CASGRRIDYGYTF. The CDR3 DNA is TGTGCCAGCGGGAGAAGGATCGACTATGGCTACACCTTC.

This clonotype occurred many times. The J gene is TRBJ1-1, the V gene TRBV11-2; unclear D gene. CDR1 SGHAT and CDR2 FQNNGV come from the germline V gene. V lost 0 bases and J lost 4, with 9 bases in between. CDR3 size: 14 residues. Here the CDR3 reads CASSLDRYSTEAFF. The CDR3 bases are TGTGCCAGCAGCTTAGACAGGTATAGCACTGAAGCTTTCTTT.

Only a few counts were recorded for this clonotype. This chain uses TRBV7-9 with TRBJ2-1; D gene ambiguous. V gave up 2 bases and J gave up 2 bases, with 10 bases separating them. The CDR3 has 15 residues. Germline CDR1 reads SEHNR; CDR2 reads FQNEAQ (reference sequence). CDR3 in DNA: TGTGCCAGCAGCTTAAGGCTGAGCACCTACAATGAGCAGTTCTTC. It translates to CASSLRLSTYNEQFF.

This clonotype was counted at least ten times. This rearrangement joins TRBV9 to TRBJ2-7; 7 bases align to TRBD1. The CDR3 runs to 15 residues. Germline V lookup: CDR1 SGDLS, CDR2 YYNGEE. V was pared by 4 bases and J by 0 bases, with 7 bases of the junction left unmatched. CDR3 sequence (DNA): TGTGCCAGCAGCAAGAGAGGGACAGACTCCTACGAGCAGTACTTC. Its protein product is CASSKRGTDSYEQYF.

At least ten counts were recorded for this clonotype. The V call is TRBV28, the J call TRBJ1-5; 9 bases fit TRBD1. This CDR3 comprises 12 residues. Trimming at V came to 11 bases and at J to 3 bases, leaving 2 bases not matched to a gene. CDR1 is MDHEN, CDR2 SYDVKM, per germline. The CDR3 nucleotides are TGTGCCGGACAGGGGCCCAATCAGCCCCAGCATTTT. It translates to CAGQGPNQPQHF.

This clonotype has just a few counts. At one end the junction does not follow the germline gene, possibly because of a read error. The CDR3: CASSRWTGGVLSRGCTF. The CDR3 DNA reads as TGTGCCAGCAGCCGATGGACAGGGGGCGTCTTGAGCCGGGGCTGCACCTTC. The chain is built from TRBV27 and TRBJ1-2; TRBD1 aligns across 11 bases. This CDR3 comprises 17 residues. Germline V gene data show CDR1 as MNHEY and CDR2 as SMNVEV (reference sequence).

In this sample, this clonotype turned up many times. CDR3 region: CAWSVLGQGATEAFF. The CDR3 DNA reads as TGTGCCTGGAGTGTCCTGGGACAGGGGGCGACTGAAGCTTTCTTT. The chain couples TRBV30 to TRBJ1-1, with 12 bases matching TRBD1. Germline V CDR1 and CDR2: GTSNPN, SVGIG (reference sequence). V lost 0 bases, J lost 5 bases, and 4 bases stayed unmatched. The CDR3 runs 15 residues. Looking up the rest from reference TRBV30 and TRBJ1-1 gives the full variable domain: SQTIHQWPATLVQPVGSPLSLECTVEGTSNPNLYWYRQAAGRGLQLLFYSVGIGQISSEVPQNLSASRPQDRQFILSSKKLLLSDSGFYLCAWSVLGQGATEAFFGQGTRLTVV.

This clonotype was counted many times. V is TRBV18 and J is TRBJ1-2; 7 bases agree with TRBD1. The CDR3 consists of 15 residues. After removal of 3 bases from V and 8 bases from J, the junction contained 12 bases not matched to a gene. Germline V gene lookup returns CDR1 KGHSH and CDR2 LQKENI. This CDR3 is CASSPRSGTVNGYTF. In DNA form, the CDR3 reads TGTGCCAGCTCACCGCGATCCGGGACAGTCAACGGCTACACCTTC. Variable domain in full (rest from reference TRBV18 and TRBJ1-2): NAGVMQNPRHLVRRRGQEARLRCSPMKGHSHVYWYRQLPEEGLKFMVYLQKENIIDESGMPKERFSAEFPKEGPSILRIQQVVRGDSAAYFCASSPRSGTVNGYTFGSGTRLTVV.

Written as DNA, the CDR3 is TGTGCCAGCTCCCCATCGAGCGCCTCAAACATTCAGTACTTC. Its translation: CASSPSSASNIQYF. The rearrangement joins TRBV18 to TRBJ2-4; D not resolved. Per germline, CDR1 KGHSH and CDR2 LQKENI. This CDR3 has 14 amino acids. Trimming left V 6 bases short and J 6 bases short, with 15 bases between.

This clonotype has more than one count but fewer than ten. The V gene is TRBV18, the J gene TRBJ1-2; D ambiguous. CDR3 length: 15 amino acids. The V gene's germline CDR1 is KGHSH and CDR2 LQKENI. The V end was cut by 1 base, the J end by 2 bases, with 11 bases between. The CDR3 protein is CASSPQGSLNYGYTF. As DNA, the CDR3 is TGTGCCAGCTCACCACAAGGGTCATTAAACTATGGCTACACCTTC. Complete variable domain (other parts from reference TRBV18 and TRBJ1-2): NAGVMQNPRHLVRRRGQEARLRCSPMKGHSHVYWYRQLPEEGLKFMVYLQKENIIDESGMPKERFSAEFPKEGPSILRIQQVVRGDSAAYFCASSPQGSLNYGYTFGSGTRLTVV.

This rearrangement joins TRBV15 to TRBJ2-2; 7 nucleotides match TRBD2. CDR3 length: 14 amino acids. Germline CDR1 and CDR2: LNHNV and YYDKDF (reference sequence). V trimming: 6 bases; J trimming: 3 bases; junction bases outside the gene matches: 4. This CDR3 reads CATSKREDTGELFF. The DNA of the CDR3 is TGTGCCACCAGTAAACGGGAGGACACCGGGGAGCTGTTTTTT.

This clonotype came up many times. This chain links TRBV2 with TRBJ2-5; possible D gene TRBD2, 5 bases. CDR1 and CDR2 from the germline V gene are SNHLY and FYNNEI. V dropped 6 bases and J dropped 0 bases, with 11 bases sitting between them. This CDR3 contains 14 residues. The CDR3 region is CASREVTYQETQYF. The CDR3 nucleotides are TGTGCCAGCAGGGAGGTTACCTACCAAGAGACCCAGTACTTC. The variable domain in full, with the rest retrieved from reference TRBV2 and TRBJ2-5, is EPEVTQTPSHQVTQMGQEVILRCVPISNHLYFYWYRQILGQKVEFLVSFYNNEISEKSEIFDDQFSVERPDGSNFTLKIRSTKLEDSAMYFCASREVTYQETQYFGPGTRLLVL.

The V and J genes are TRBV7-9 and TRBJ1-6; 7 bases line up with TRBD1. The CDR3 has 15 residues. Germline-derived CDR1 and CDR2 are SEHNR and FQNEAQ (reference sequence). V dropped 5 bases and J dropped 10; count of bases not matched to a gene: 11. The DNA of the CDR3 is TGTGCCAGCAGCGGACCTACAGGGGCGGGATCACCCCTCCACTTT. Residues: CASSGPTGAGSPLHF.

This clonotype was detected only a few times. CDR3 nucleotides: TGCGCCAGCAGCTCCGGTCTTACAGGGGCCAAGGTGTCGGTCTATGGCTACACCTTC. It codes for CASSSGLTGAKVSVYGYTF. The V call is TRBV5-1, the J call TRBJ1-2; 7 nucleotides agree with TRBD1. Germline assignment: CDR1 SGHRS and CDR2 YFSETQ. The CDR3 totals 19 residues. The trim removed 3 bases at V and 4 bases at J, leaving 21 bases unmatched.

Many counts were recorded for this clonotype. The chain carries TRBV28 and TRBJ2-7, with 8 bases aligning to TRBD1. Germline loops: CDR1 MDHEN, CDR2 SYDVKM. V dropped 5 bases and J dropped 2; count of bases not matched to a gene: 11. This CDR3 has 16 residues. The CDR3, as DNA: TGTGCCAGCAGTGACCCCCCGGGGACAGGTCCCTACGAGCAGTACTTC. It is translated as CASSDPPGTGPYEQYF.

Of note for this clonotype: This may be a read error, as it is one base from a much larger clone. This CDR3 fails to terminate in the conserved phenylalanine or tryptophan, so it likely reflects a read error. J is TRBJ2-4 and V is TRBV28; D call uncertain. CDR1 is MDHEN, CDR2 SYDVKM, per germline. Trimming removed 9 bases at V and 0 bases at J, with 6 bases between. This CDR3 is 12 amino acids long. CDR3 loop: CARGLAKNIQYL. Here the CDR3 DNA reads TGTGCCAGGGGCCTAGCCAAAAACATTCAGTACCTC.

This clonotype was seen many times. V is TRBV3-1 and J is TRBJ1-4, with 11 bases matching TRBD1. The V gene end was trimmed by 4 bases and the J gene end by 10 bases; junction bases not matched to a gene: 8. From germline, CDR1 is LGHDT and CDR2 YNNKEL (reference sequence). This CDR3 has 15 amino acids. The CDR3 DNA reads as TGTGCCAGCAGCCCACGGACAGGGGGCTCCGGAAAACTGTTTTTT. Translating it yields CASSPRTGGSGKLFF. The complete variable domain, with remaining parts taken from reference TRBV3-1 and TRBJ1-4, reads DTAVSQTPKYLVTQMGNDKSIKCEQNLGHDTMYWYKQDSKKFLKIMFSYNNKELIINETVPNRFSPKSPDKAHLNLHINSLELGDSAVYFCASSPRTGGSGKLFFGSGTQLSVL.

Regarding this clonotype: A much larger clonotype is one base distant, so this may be a read error. The chain links TRBV27 to TRBJ1-2, with a weak D call TRBD1 (6 bases). There are 17 residues in the CDR3. The ends were cut back, 5 bases at V and 3 bases at J, with 22 bases in the middle. Germline lookup yields CDR1 MNHEY and CDR2 SMNVEV (reference sequence). The CDR3 region has the DNA TGTGCCAGCAGTCCGTTCCAAGGGGGGATCCCCCACTATGGCTACACCTTC. Protein sequence: CASSPFQGGIPHYGYTF.

Ten or more counts support this clonotype. The chain joins TRBV12-3 or TRBV12-4 to TRBJ2-2, with D unclear. The CDR3 runs to 13 residues. Trimming took off 6 bases at V and 6 bases at J, with 11 bases between the two ends. The CDR3 is CASSQVGAGELFF. CDR3 nucleotides: TGTGCCAGCAGCCAAGTTGGAGCCGGGGAGCTGTTTTTT.